Reported below is one T cell receptor beta chain. These data are taken from a study of CD8 T cells in Susac syndrome. On the study more broadly: At blood draw, Susac syndrome patients were therapy-naive, on corticosteroids, or on intravenous immunoglobulin alone.

With random hexamers, roughly 0.45 to 1 ug RNA was reverse transcribed. Amplification of TCR beta CDR3 by immunoSEQ multiplex PCR spanned 54 Vbeta and 13 Jbeta. One entry per CDR3 protein results from TCRdb running MiXCR on the immunoSEQ multiplex PCR reads. Among about 83,000 distinct CDR3 sequences, 85% to 95% were seen once, and the ten largest hold approximately 0.47%. Purification of the CD8+ and CD4+ T cells relied on negative isolation, and TEMRA cells underwent FACS enrichment. J gave up 8 bases and V 2 bases, and 5 bases lay outside the gene matches. This CDR3 is built from 15 residues. Per the germline V gene, CDR1 is SNHLY and CDR2 is FYNNEI.

The receptor was derived from a human donor with Susac syndrome. The J gene is TRBJ2-1, the V gene TRBV2, with 11 bases aligning to TRBD1. The sample was CD8+ T cells from PBMCs. The CDR3 DNA sequence: TGTGCCAGCAGTGAATGGGGACAGGGGGAGGATGAGCAGTTCTTC. It translates to CASSEWGQGEDEQFF.